The present TCR beta chain was sequenced within a study of breast tumors, draining lymph nodes, adjacent tissues. Comment on this clonotype: Its target is unknown. Being one base from a much bigger clone, this may be a read error.

Breast cancer patients provided tissue from their axillary draining lymph nodes. TCRdb re-called the multiplex PCR reads through MiXCR, storing one row per CDR3 protein. The sample carries 150,000 to 200,000 distinct CDR3 sequences, around a third recorded once. Findings and limits, study-wide: That most tumor T cells come from lymph nodes remained unproven. Data fit most tumor T cells coming from lymph node, expanding in tumor.

Sequenced material: axillary lymph node tissue. The receptor was derived from a female donor with breast cancer. Some clones in this sample may be carry-over from other donors' samples.

CDR3 region: CASSRITGLTHYEQYF. The DNA for the CDR3 is TGTGCCAGCAGCCGGATCACAGGGCTGACCCATTACGAGCAGTACTTC. The J gene is TRBJ2-7, the V gene TRBV4-2, with D possibly being TRBD1 (6 bases). Germline values: CDR1 LGHNA, CDR2 YNFKEQ. The CDR3 has 16 residues. V lost 4 bases, J lost 4 bases, and 20 bases lay in between.